The 9 T cell receptor beta chains below were found in one sample sequenced in a study of blood T cell repertoires in COVID-19. TCRdb's table, derived via immunoSEQ multiplex PCR, lists solely in-frame clones and lacks some. The table has 200,000 to 300,000 clones, 75% to 85% seen once. What was sequenced was peripheral blood. These receptors were collected from an older woman with active or convalescent COVID-19.

V usage is TRBV24-1 and J usage is TRBJ2-1, with TRBD1 as a possible D gene (5 bases). The CDR3 extends over 15 amino acids. Germline CDR1 and CDR2: KGHDR and SFDVKD. Trimming stripped 2 bases from V and 7 bases from J, with 14 bases between. This CDR3 is CATSDSRAPRNEQFF. The DNA for the CDR3 is TGTGCCACCAGTGATTCCAGGGCCCCACGAAATGAGCAGTTCTTC.

This clone was seen only a few times. This sequence joins TRBV7-2 and TRBJ2-4; D possibly corresponds to TRBD1 (5 bases). V was pared by 5 bases and J by 0 bases, with 17 bases between. The CDR3 is 17 amino acids. CDR1 and CDR2 (germline): SGHTA, FQGNSA. CDR3: CASSPQTVLLAKNIQYF. For the CDR3, the DNA is TGTGCCAGCAGCCCCCAGACAGTTCTACTAGCCAAAAACATTCAGTACTTC.

This clone was counted between two and nine times. This chain connects TRBV7-2 to TRBJ2-5; TRBD2 is a possible D gene (6 bases). The germline V and J ends were trimmed by 0 bases and 5 bases, with 10 bases remaining between them. Germline V lookup: CDR1 SGHTA, CDR2 FQGNSA. The CDR3 is made up of 14 amino acids. The CDR3 loop reads CASSLAGLAETQYF. CDR3 DNA sequence: TGTGCCAGCAGCTTAGCGGGCCTAGCGGAGACCCAGTACTTC.

In this sample, this clone turned up a few times. The rearrangement links TRBV3-1 (or the pseudogene TRBV3-2) to TRBJ1-1; D may be TRBD1 (6 bases). This CDR3 is 16 amino acids long. V was clipped by 4 bases and J by 4 bases, with 19 bases between them. Germline V gene sequence: CDR1 LGHDT, CDR2 YNNKEL (reference sequence). CDR3 sequence: CASSPLGGGGSTEAFF. DNA of the CDR3: TGTGCCAGCAGCCCCCTCGGAGGGGGGGGAAGCACTGAAGCTTTCTTT.

The V call is TRBV18, the J call TRBJ1-2, with a tentative D call TRBD1 (6 bases). CDR1 is KGHSH and CDR2 is LQKENI in the germline V gene. V dropped 1 base and J dropped 5 bases, with 11 bases sitting between them. The CDR3 is 14 residues long. In DNA form, the CDR3 reads TGTGCCAGCTCACCACTGGACAGAGGTTATGGCTACACCTTC. This translates into CASSPLDRGYGYTF.

The chain couples TRBV19 to TRBJ2-3; D is possibly TRBD2 (5 bases). The V gene lost 4 bases and the J gene lost 4 bases, with 9 bases spanning the gap. This CDR3 comprises 13 residues. Germline V gene lookup returns CDR1 LNHDA and CDR2 SQIVND (reference sequence). CDR3 in amino acids: CASSSLAADTQYF. CDR3 coding DNA: TGTGCCAGTAGTAGCCTAGCCGCAGATACGCAGTATTTT. Using reference TRBV19 and TRBJ2-3 for the parts outside the CDR3, the full variable domain is DGGITQSPKYLFRKEGQNVTLSCEQNLNHDAMYWYRQDPGQGLRLIYYSQIVNDFQKGDIAEGYSVSREKKESFPLTVTSAQKNPTAFYLCASSSLAADTQYFGPGTRLTVL.

This clone occurred once. The rearrangement links TRBV19 to TRBJ1-5; possible D gene TRBD1, 5 bases. Germline V gene data show CDR1 as LNHDA and CDR2 as SQIVND (reference sequence). With 7 bases removed from V and 4 bases from J, the gap between germline ends came to 14 bases. This CDR3 has 14 residues. The CDR3 nucleotides are TGTGCCAGTACCAATCCGGGGGGGAATCAGCCCCAGCATTTT. This gives the protein CASTNPGGNQPQHF. The full variable domain, rest sourced from reference TRBV19 and TRBJ1-5, is DGGITQSPKYLFRKEGQNVTLSCEQNLNHDAMYWYRQDPGQGLRLIYYSQIVNDFQKGDIAEGYSVSREKKESFPLTVTSAQKNPTAFYLCASTNPGGNQPQHFGDGTRLSIL.

This clone has a handful of counts. The chain joins TRBV20-1 to TRBJ1-2; D remains unclear. V shed 3 bases and J shed 8 bases, with 13 bases lying between them. CDR1 is DFQATT, CDR2 SNEGSKA, per germline (reference sequence). This CDR3 is built from 12 residues. CDR3 residues: CSASRGEAGYTF. CDR3 coding DNA: TGCAGTGCTAGTCGCGGGGAGGCGGGCTACACCTTC.

The V call is TRBV6-5, the J call TRBJ1-2; 9 nucleotides line up with TRBD1. V lost 0 bases to trimming and J lost 7 bases; unmatched junction nucleotides: 9. CDR1 and CDR2 from the germline V gene are MNHEY and SVGAGI. CDR3 size: 16 residues. CDR3 amino acids: CASSYSLGQGLGGYTF. In DNA form, the CDR3 reads TGTGCCAGCAGTTACTCTCTGGGACAGGGATTGGGTGGCTACACCTTC.